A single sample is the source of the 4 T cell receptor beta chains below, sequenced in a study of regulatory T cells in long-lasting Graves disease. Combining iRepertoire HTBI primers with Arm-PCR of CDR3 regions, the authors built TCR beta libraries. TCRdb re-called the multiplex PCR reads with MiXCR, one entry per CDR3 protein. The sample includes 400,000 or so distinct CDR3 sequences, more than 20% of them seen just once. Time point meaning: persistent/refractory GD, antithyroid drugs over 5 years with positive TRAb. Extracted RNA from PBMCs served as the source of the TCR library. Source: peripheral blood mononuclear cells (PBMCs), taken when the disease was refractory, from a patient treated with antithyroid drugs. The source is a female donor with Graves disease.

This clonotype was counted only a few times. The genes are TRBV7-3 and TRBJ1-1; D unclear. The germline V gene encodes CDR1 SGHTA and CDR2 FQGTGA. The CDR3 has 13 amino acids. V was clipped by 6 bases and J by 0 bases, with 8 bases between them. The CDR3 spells CASRESMNTEAFF. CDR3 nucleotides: TGTGCCAGCAGAGAATCCATGAACACTGAAGCTTTCTTT.

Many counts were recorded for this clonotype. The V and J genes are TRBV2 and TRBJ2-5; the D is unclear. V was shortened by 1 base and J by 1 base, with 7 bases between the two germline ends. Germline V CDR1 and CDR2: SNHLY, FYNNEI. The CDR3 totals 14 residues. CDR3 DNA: TGTGCCAGCAGTGAAGACGGCGCCCAAGAGACCCAGTACTTC. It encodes CASSEDGAQETQYF.

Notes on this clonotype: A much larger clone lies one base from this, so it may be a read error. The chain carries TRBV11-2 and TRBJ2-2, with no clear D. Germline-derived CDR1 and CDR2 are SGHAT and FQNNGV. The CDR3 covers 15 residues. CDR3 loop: CVSSNPITDTGELFF. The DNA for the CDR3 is TGTGTCAGCAGCAACCCGATCACTGACACCGGGGAGCTGTTTTTT.

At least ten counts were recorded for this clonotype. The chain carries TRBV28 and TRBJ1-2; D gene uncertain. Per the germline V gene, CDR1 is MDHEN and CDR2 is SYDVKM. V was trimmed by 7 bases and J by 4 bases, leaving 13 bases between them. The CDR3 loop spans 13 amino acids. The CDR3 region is CASTPGSAYGYTF. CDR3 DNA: TGTGCCAGCACCCCGGGTTCTGCCTATGGCTACACCTTC.